This T cell receptor (beta chain) was recorded in a study of OX40 agonist ivuxolimab in advanced cancers. The study sampled blood at baseline, cycle 4 day 1, and cycle 7 day 1. Looked up from germline, CDR1 is MNHNY and CDR2 is SVGAGI (reference sequence). The CDR3 is made up of 16 amino acids. V gave up 0 bases and J gave up 8 bases, with 16 bases separating them. Produced via immunoSEQ multiplex PCR; TCRdb's table is partial and in-frame only. The sample yields 100,000 to 130,000 clones, 75% to 95% seen once. The sequence was obtained from an adult with an advanced solid tumor such as melanoma, head and neck, liver or kidney cancer. This rearrangement joins TRBV6-6 to TRBJ1-4; the D gene is possibly TRBD1 (5 bases). The material sequenced was CD4+ or CD8+ T cells sorted from blood, taken in a trial of the OX40 agonist ivuxolimab. CDR3 amino acids: CASSYSSLGEQEKLFF. As DNA, the CDR3 is TGTGCCAGCAGTTACTCCTCGCTAGGGGAACAGGAAAAACTGTTTTTT.